The present TCR beta chain was sequenced within a study of chemoradiotherapy in HPV16-positive cancers. Study overall: Candidate HPV-specific clones and shared TCR motifs came from a couple of HPV16-positive patients.

General observations from the study: Only a couple of HPV16-positive patients supplied the functional HPV-specificity definition. Better recurrence-free survival went with HPV-responsive T-cell expansion in HPV16-positive patients. During treatment, candidate HPV-specific clones and E7-related motifs expanded in tumor.

Clones were sequenced by immunoSEQ multiplex PCR, and TCRdb holds only the in-frame ones, with some missing. This sample has about 6,500 clones, with 80% to 95% found just once. In the case of this clone: Its antigen is not known.

V gave up 5 bases and J gave up 5 bases, with 18 bases separating them. Germline lookup yields CDR1 SGHTA and CDR2 FQGTGA. There are 16 residues in the CDR3. This specimen consisted of blood, obtained from a patient who underwent chemoradiotherapy. The rearrangement joins TRBV7-3 to TRBJ1-4; D is unresolved. This sequence originates from a human donor with HPV-associated anogenital cancer. The CDR3 reads CASSSKGYLANEKLFF. The DNA of the CDR3 is TGTGCCAGCAGCAGTAAAGGATATTTGGCGAATGAAAAACTGTTTTTT. The complete variable domain, with remaining parts taken from reference TRBV7-3 and TRBJ1-4, reads GAGVSQTPSNKVTEKGKYVELRCDPISGHTALYWYRQSLGQGPEFLIYFQGTGAADDSGLPNDRFFAVRPEGSVSTLKIQRTERGDSAVYLCASSSKGYLANEKLFFGSGTQLSVL.